A selection of T cell receptor beta chains follows, all from one sample in a study of blood T cell repertoires in COVID-19. TCRdb keeps only in-frame clones here, not all; method: immunoSEQ multiplex PCR. The data contain 150,000 to 170,000 clones, around 85% of them singletons. The sequenced sample consisted of peripheral blood. Source of these receptors: a woman aged 60-75 years with acute or convalescent COVID-19. The CDR3 runs from the conserved cysteine through the conserved F or W. A D gene is named only where the DNA matches it firmly.

d_call	v_call	j_call	cdr3_aa
NA	TRBV7-8	TRBJ1-2	CASSLATQYYGYTF
TRBD1	TRBV5-6	TRBJ1-1	CASSLGGDSRAKAFF
TRBD1	TRBV29-1	TRBJ1-4	CSVVRDRGQKLFF
NA	TRBV20-1	TRBJ1-4	CSARDGVSLFF
TRBD2	TRBV7-7	TRBJ2-2	CASSPRTSGGAGTGELFF
NA	TRBV6-5	TRBJ2-2	CASRIQANTGELFF
TRBD1	TRBV27	TRBJ1-6	CASSAPTGGWSPLHF
NA	TRBV27	TRBJ2-3	CATRGQGTDTQYF
TRBD2	TRBV7-2	TRBJ2-1	CASSGTSGGMYEQFF
TRBD1	TRBV7-9	TRBJ1-6	CASTTLLETGVSPLHF
TRBD1	TRBV28	TRBJ1-5	CASRQGALQPQHF
NA	TRBV18	TRBJ1-2	CASSPGGNLFYGYTF
NA	TRBV14	TRBJ1-3	CASSPRGARSGNTIYF
NA	TRBV9	TRBJ2-2	CASSVDTRPTGELFF
NA	TRBV5-5	TRBJ2-2	CASSVQGLGTGELFF
NA	TRBV29-1	TRBJ2-3	CSVEEETAVTQYF
NA	TRBV30	TRBJ1-1	CAWSGGHPNTEAFF
NA	TRBV11-1	TRBJ2-7	CASSLDRYYEQYF
NA	TRBV6-5	TRBJ1-1	CASKQGVVNTEAFF
TRBD1	TRBV30	TRBJ1-5	CAWSHAGGGGQPQHF
NA	TRBV4-1	TRBJ2-2	CASSQEPGGPGELFF
TRBD1	TRBV9	TRBJ1-1	CASSFGQGSTEAFF
NA	TRBV11-3	TRBJ1-1	CASSLGGMNTEAFF
NA	TRBV30	TRBJ1-2	CAWSGQGIGYGYTF
NA	TRBV5-6	TRBJ2-5	CASSLWGREETQYF
NA	TRBV5-6	TRBJ2-3	CASNLLAPGTDTQYF
NA	TRBV5-1	TRBJ1-1	CASSLGQRNTEAFF
NA	TRBV6-2/TRBV6-3	TRBJ1-1	CASSSFATPNTEAFF
NA	TRBV7-9	TRBJ2-5	CASSYRLGETQYF
NA	TRBV2	TRBJ1-2	CASREGSFGYTF
NA	TRBV2	TRBJ2-3	CASSEIQNTDTQYF
NA	TRBV28	TRBJ1-5	CASSLSQGNQPQHF